A selection of T cell receptor beta chains follows, all from one sample in a study of shared clonotypes between healthy human individuals. Clones were read by immunoSEQ multiplex PCR, and TCRdb kept only the in-frame ones, dropping some. This sample yields 850,000 to 1,200,000 clones, of which about 75% are seen a single time; approximately 1.5% belongs to the top ten. The sequenced sample consisted of memory CD4+ T cells sorted from blood. All receptors derive from a man aged 18 to 30 in good health. The CDR3 runs from the conserved cysteine through the conserved F or W. A D gene is named only where the DNA matches it firmly. Only some rows state a clone size, as once, few, many or a class for expanded clones.

D	V	size	J	DNA	CDR3
TRBD1	TRBV10-2	few	TRBJ1-4	TGCGCCAGCAGTGCCTCACAGGGGACCCCTAATGAAAAACTGTTTTTT	CASSASQGTPNEKLFF
TRBD2	TRBV19	-	TRBJ2-7	TGTGCCAGTAGTATAGCGGGGACCCGGGAGGGCCCCAGACTCTACGAGCAGTACTTC	CASSIAGTREGPRLYEQYF
TRBD2	TRBV5-1	-	TRBJ2-3	TGCGCCAGCAGCTTGACTAGCGGGAGGGCGGATACGCAGTATTTT	CASSLTSGRADTQYF
-	TRBV7-9	-	TRBJ1-2	TGTGCCAGCAGCTTCCGAACTGACAGGATCTATGGCTACACCTTC	CASSFRTDRIYGYTF
-	TRBV6-5	-	TRBJ1-1	TGTGCCAGCCGCGGGGGGCAGCACACTGAAGCTTTCTTT	CASRGGQHTEAFF
TRBD2	TRBV5-1	-	TRBJ2-5	TGCGCCAGCAGCGGTAGCGGGGGGCAAGAGACCCAGTACTTC	CASSGSGGQETQYF
TRBD1	TRBV2	-	TRBJ2-3	TGTGCCAGCAGTTGGAATGGGGGACAGAGCACGTCCACAGATACGCAGTATTTT	CASSWNGGQSTSTDTQYF
TRBD1	TRBV7-2	-	TRBJ2-1	TGTGCCAGCAGCCGACAGGGGAAGGGTGAGCAGTTCTTC	CASSRQGKGEQFF
-	TRBV7-2	-	TRBJ1-2	TGTGCCAGCAGCTTACAAGCCAGGGCTGAGGGCTACACCTTC	CASSLQARAEGYTF
TRBD1	TRBV5-1	-	TRBJ2-6	TGCGCCAGCAGCAACCTTGACAGGGGATTTTCCCTCTCTGGGGCCAACGTCCTGACTTTC	CASSNLDRGFSLSGANVLTF
-	TRBV19	-	TRBJ1-2	TGTGCCAGTACCCCACTGGAGGCCGGGGGATATGGCTACACCTTC	CASTPLEAGGYGYTF
-	TRBV18	-	TRBJ2-7	TGTGCCAGCTCCCACGGGCAATCCAGGGGCCGGGACGAGCAGTACTTC	CASSHGQSRGRDEQYF
TRBD1	TRBV4-2	-	TRBJ2-3	TGTGCCAGCAGCCGACAGGGGGCAGATACGCAGTATTTT	CASSRQGADTQYF